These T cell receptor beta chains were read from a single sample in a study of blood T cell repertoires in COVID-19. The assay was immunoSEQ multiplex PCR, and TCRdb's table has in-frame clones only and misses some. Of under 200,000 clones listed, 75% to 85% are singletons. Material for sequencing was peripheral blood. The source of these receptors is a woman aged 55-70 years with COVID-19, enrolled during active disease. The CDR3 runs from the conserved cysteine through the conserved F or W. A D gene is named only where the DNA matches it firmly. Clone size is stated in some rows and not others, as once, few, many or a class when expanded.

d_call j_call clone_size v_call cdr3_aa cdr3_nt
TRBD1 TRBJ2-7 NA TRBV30 CAWMADRDDEQYF TGTGCCTGGATGGCGGACAGGGATGACGAGCAGTACTTC
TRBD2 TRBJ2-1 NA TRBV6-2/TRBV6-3 CASRPTSGGLNEQFF TGTGCCAGCAGACCTACTAGCGGGGGCCTCAATGAGCAGTTCTTC
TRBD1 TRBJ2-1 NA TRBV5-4 CASERTGFYNEQFF TGTGCCAGCGAGCGGACAGGCTTTTACAATGAGCAGTTCTTC
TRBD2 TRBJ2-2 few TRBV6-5 CAASRTSGGTGELFF TGTGCCGCCAGCCGCACTAGCGGGGGGACCGGGGAGCTGTTTTTT
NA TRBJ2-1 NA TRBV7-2 CASSLARAQGEQFF TGTGCCAGCAGCTTAGCGCGTGCGCAGGGAGAGCAGTTCTTC
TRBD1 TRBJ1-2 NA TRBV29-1 CSVYGTVTNYGYTF TGCAGCGTCTATGGGACAGTGACTAACTATGGCTACACCTTC
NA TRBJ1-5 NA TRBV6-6 CASSYSNTGFSPQHF TGTGCCAGCAGTTACTCGAATACGGGTTTTTCGCCCCAGCATTTT
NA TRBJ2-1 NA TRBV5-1 CASSFVPTPSYNEQFF TGCGCCAGCAGCTTCGTCCCTACCCCCTCCTACAATGAGCAGTTCTTC
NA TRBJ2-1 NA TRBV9 CASSVGTAYNEQFF TGTGCCAGCAGCGTCGGGACTGCCTACAATGAGCAGTTCTTC
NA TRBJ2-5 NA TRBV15 CATSRDTGTLETQYF TGTGCCACCAGCAGGGACACGGGGACTTTAGAGACCCAGTACTTC
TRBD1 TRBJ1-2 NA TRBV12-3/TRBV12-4 CASSLPGGRGYTF TGTGCCAGCAGTTTACCAGGGGGTAGGGGCTACACCTTC
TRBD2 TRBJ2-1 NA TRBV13 CASSLPGLKLDEQFF TGTGCCAGCAGCCTTCCGGGACTAAAATTAGATGAGCAGTTCTTC
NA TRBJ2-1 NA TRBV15 CATSRDSGVSYNEQFF TGTGCCACCAGCAGAGATTCTGGAGTCTCCTACAATGAGCAGTTCTTC
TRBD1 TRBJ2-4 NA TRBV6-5 CASSPGTGKYF TGTGCCAGCAGTCCGGGGACAGGGAAGTACTTC
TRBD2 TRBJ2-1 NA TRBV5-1 CASSGSGGLSYNEQFF TGCGCCAGCAGCGGAAGCGGGGGGCTCTCCTACAATGAGCAGTTCTTC
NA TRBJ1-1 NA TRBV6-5 CASSPGSRTAFF TGTGCCAGCAGTCCCGGGTCAAGAACAGCTTTCTTT
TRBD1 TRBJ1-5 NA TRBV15 CATSPQGAQGNQPQHF TGTGCCACCAGTCCACAGGGGGCGCAGGGCAATCAGCCCCAGCATTTT
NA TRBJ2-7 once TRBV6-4 CASSHSRQDNTTYEQYF TGTGCCAGCAGTCATAGTAGACAGGACAATACCACCTACGAGCAGTACTTC
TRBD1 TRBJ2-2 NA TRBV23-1 CASSQFTGTGDTGELFF TGCGCCAGCAGCCAATTTACCGGGACAGGGGACACCGGGGAGCTGTTTTTT
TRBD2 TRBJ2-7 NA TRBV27 CASWAGRYEQYF TGTGCCAGCTGGGCCGGGAGGTACGAGCAGTACTTC
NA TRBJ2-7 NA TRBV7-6 CASKPTSWAYEQYF TGTGCCAGCAAACCGACTAGTTGGGCGTACGAGCAGTACTTC
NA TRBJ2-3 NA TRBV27 CASSTRQGSGGNTQYF TGTGCCAGCAGTACGAGACAGGGTTCGGGAGGGAATACGCAGTATTTT
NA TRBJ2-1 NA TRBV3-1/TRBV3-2 CASSLDRYNEQFF TGTGCCAGCAGCCTCGACAGGTATAATGAGCAGTTCTTC
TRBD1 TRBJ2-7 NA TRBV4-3 CASSQAPGQGTYEQYF TGCGCCAGCAGCCAAGCCCCGGGACAGGGAACCTACGAGCAGTACTTC
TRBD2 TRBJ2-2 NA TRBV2 CASRERTSGKPGELFF TGTGCCAGCAGGGAGAGGACTAGCGGGAAGCCCGGGGAGCTGTTTTTT
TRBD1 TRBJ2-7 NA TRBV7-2 CASSFSGTGAYEQYF TGTGCCAGCAGCTTTTCCGGGACAGGGGCCTACGAGCAGTACTTC
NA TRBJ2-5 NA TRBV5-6 CASARQVLETQYF TGTGCCAGCGCAAGACAGGTCTTGGAGACCCAGTACTTC
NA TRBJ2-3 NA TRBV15 CATSRDSADTQYF TGTGCCACCAGCAGAGATAGCGCAGATACGCAGTATTTT
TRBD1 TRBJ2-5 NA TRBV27 CASSLGQGGLETQYF TGTGCCAGCAGTCTTGGACAGGGGGGTCTGGAGACCCAGTACTTC
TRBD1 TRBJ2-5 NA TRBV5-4 CASSLAGGAETQYF TGTGCCAGCAGCTTGGCAGGGGGCGCAGAGACCCAGTACTTC
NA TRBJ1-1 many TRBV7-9 CASSYGGNTEAFF TGTGCCAGCAGCTACGGGGGGAACACTGAAGCTTTCTTT
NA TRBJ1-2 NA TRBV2 CASSGAGNGYTF TGTGCCAGCAGTGGGGCAGGGAACGGCTACACCTTC
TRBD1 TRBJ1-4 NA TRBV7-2 CASSDRTGLKLFF TGTGCCAGCAGCGACCGGACAGGGTTAAAACTGTTTTTT
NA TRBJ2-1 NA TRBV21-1 CASSKKQGYNEQFF TGTGCCAGCAGCAAAAAACAGGGCTACAATGAGCAGTTCTTC
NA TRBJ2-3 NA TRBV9 CASSSQPEITQYF TGTGCCAGCAGCTCCCAGCCGGAGATTACGCAGTATTTT
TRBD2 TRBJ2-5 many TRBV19 CASSTSFIAGGQETQYF TGTGCCAGTAGTACGTCTTTTATAGCGGGGGGACAAGAGACCCAGTACTTC
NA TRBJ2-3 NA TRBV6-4 CAPTLGPAGKLRTDTQYF TGTGCCCCCACCCTGGGCCCCGCGGGAAAACTTCGCACAGATACGCAGTATTTT
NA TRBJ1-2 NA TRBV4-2 CASSHGLNANYGYTF TGTGCCAGCAGCCATGGACTAAATGCTAACTATGGCTACACCTTC
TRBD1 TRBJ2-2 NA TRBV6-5 CASGQGPNTGELFF TGTGCCAGTGGACAGGGCCCGAACACCGGGGAGCTGTTTTTT
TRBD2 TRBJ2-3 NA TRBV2 CASSEASGGRDTQYF TGTGCCAGCAGTGAAGCTAGCGGGGGGAGAGATACGCAGTATTTT
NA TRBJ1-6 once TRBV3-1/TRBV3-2 CASSQGVVWTVIGSSYNSPLHF TGTGCCAGCAGCCAAGGGGTCGTATGGACAGTGATTGGGAGCTCCTATAATTCACCCCTCCACTTT
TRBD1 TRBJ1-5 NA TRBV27 CASSSWDRGLLNQPQHF TGTGCCAGCAGTTCCTGGGACAGGGGCCTCCTCAATCAGCCCCAGCATTTT
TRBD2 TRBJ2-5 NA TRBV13 CASSLRTSGGQETQYF TGTGCCAGCAGCCTAAGGACTAGCGGGGGACAAGAGACCCAGTACTTC
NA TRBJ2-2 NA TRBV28 CASTLGAETTGELFF TGTGCCAGTACTCTTGGGGCGGAAACCACCGGGGAGCTGTTTTTT
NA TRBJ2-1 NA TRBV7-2 CASTSGSKNEQFF TGTGCCAGCACCTCCGGGTCGAAGAATGAGCAGTTCTTC
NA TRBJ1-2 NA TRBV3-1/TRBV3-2 CASSPDSYGYTF TGTGCCAGCAGCCCGGACAGCTATGGCTACACCTTC
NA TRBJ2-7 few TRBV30 CAWGGGSLYEQYF TGTGCCTGGGGGGGCGGGAGTCTCTACGAGCAGTACTTC
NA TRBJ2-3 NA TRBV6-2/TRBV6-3 CASSAGTFYTDTQYF TGTGCCAGCAGCGCAGGGACTTTTTACACAGATACGCAGTATTTT
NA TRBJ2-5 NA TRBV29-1 CSVRLQGETQYF TGCAGCGTTAGACTCCAAGGAGAGACCCAGTACTTC
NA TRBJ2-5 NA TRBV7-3 CASSFNGQYQETQYF TGTGCCAGCAGCTTTAATGGACAGTACCAAGAGACCCAGTACTTC
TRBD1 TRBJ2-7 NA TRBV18 CASSPQGVGEQYF TGTGCCAGCTCACCTCAGGGGGTGGGCGAGCAGTACTTC
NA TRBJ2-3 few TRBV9 CASSAGQISTDTQYF TGTGCCAGCAGCGCTGGACAGATTTCCACAGATACGCAGTATTTT
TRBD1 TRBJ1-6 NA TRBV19 CASSTDRGISFDNSPLHF TGTGCCAGTAGTACCGACAGGGGGATCAGTTTTGATAATTCACCCCTCCACTTT
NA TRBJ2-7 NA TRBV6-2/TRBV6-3 CASSRDSIPHVYEQYF TGTGCCAGCAGTAGGGACTCGATCCCCCATGTCTACGAGCAGTACTTC
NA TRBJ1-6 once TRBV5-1 CASSLVVADNSPLHF TGCGCCAGCAGCTTGGTAGTTGCGGATAATTCACCCCTCCACTTT